This T cell receptor beta chain emerged from a study of cytomegalovirus exposure and HLA in healthy donors. Germline V CDR1 and CDR2: MNHEY, SVGAGI. The CDR3 sequence is 14 residues long. V lost 6 bases, J lost 0 bases, and 3 bases stayed unmatched. The PCR contained 60 Vbeta and 13 Jbeta primers. The repertoire was sequenced with immunoSEQ multiplex PCR; TCRdb's copy has only in-frame clones and lacks some. In the table there are about 110,000 clones, about 79% of which are singletons. Specimen: PBMCs. The TCR comes from a woman under 30 in good health and CMV-seropositive. This sequence joins TRBV6-5 and TRBJ2-3; 7 bases line up with TRBD2. DNA for the CDR3: TGTGCCAGCAGCCGTAGCGGGAGCACAGATACGCAGTATTTT. This translates into CASSRSGSTDTQYF.